This T cell receptor beta chain was identified during a study of Ad26.COV2.S vaccination and SARS-CoV-2 variants. About the study: Once, or twice with 56 days between doses, Ad26.COV2.S was given intramuscularly.

Using immunoSEQ multiplex PCR, the repertoire was profiled, and TCRdb retains in-frame clones only, with some absent. In the table there are some 480,000 clones, around 85% of which are singletons. Sample treatment: around 19 received Ad26.COV2.S at low or high dose, single or two shots; 5 received placebo; per-sample allocation not given. Sampling occurred on day 63 after the first vaccine or placebo injection. J lost 1 base, V lost 3 bases, and 7 bases had no gene match. Germline V gene lookup returns CDR1 MNHEY and CDR2 SMNVEV (reference sequence). The CDR3 loop spans 16 amino acids. Material: peripheral blood, obtained in a trial of Ad26.COV2.S vaccine versus placebo. The chain couples TRBV27 to TRBJ2-5; 8 positions agree with TRBD1. The sequence was obtained from a person between 18 and 65 years old who received the Ad26.COV2.S COVID-19 vaccine or a placebo. The CDR3 DNA reads TGTGCCAGCAGTTTTTTGACAGGGGTGTCCCAAGAGACCCAGTACTTC. Its protein product is CASSFLTGVSQETQYF.